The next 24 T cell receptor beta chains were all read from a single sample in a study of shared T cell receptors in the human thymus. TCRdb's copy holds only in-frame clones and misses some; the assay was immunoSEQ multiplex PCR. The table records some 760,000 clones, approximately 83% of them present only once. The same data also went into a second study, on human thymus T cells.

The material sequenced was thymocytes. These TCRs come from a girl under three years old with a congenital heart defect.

The DNA of the CDR3 is TGTGCCAGCAGCTCCCGAAGCCAGGGAAGGTACGGCTACACCTTC. It codes for CASSSRSQGRYGYTF. V usage is TRBV7-2 and J usage is TRBJ1-2; D is possibly TRBD1 (5 bases). V gave up 4 bases and J gave up 8 bases, with 20 bases separating them. The CDR3 covers 15 residues. The germline V gene encodes CDR1 SGHTA and CDR2 FQGNSA.

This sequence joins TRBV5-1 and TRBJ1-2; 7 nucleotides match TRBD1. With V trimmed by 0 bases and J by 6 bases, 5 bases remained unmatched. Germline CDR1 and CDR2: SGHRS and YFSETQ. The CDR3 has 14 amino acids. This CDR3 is CASSLGQGGDGYTF. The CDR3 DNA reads TGCGCCAGCAGCTTGGGGCAGGGGGGCGATGGCTACACCTTC. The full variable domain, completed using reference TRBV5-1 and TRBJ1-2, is KAGVTQTPRYLIKTRGQQVTLSCSPISGHRSVSWYQQTPGQGLQFLFEYFSETQRNKGNFPGRFSGRQFSNSRSEMNVSTLELGDSALYLCASSLGQGGDGYTFGSGTRLTVV.

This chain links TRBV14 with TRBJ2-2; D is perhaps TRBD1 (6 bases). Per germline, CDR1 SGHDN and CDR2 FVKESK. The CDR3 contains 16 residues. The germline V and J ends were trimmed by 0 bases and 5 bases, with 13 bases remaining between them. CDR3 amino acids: CASSQDGAGVTGELFF. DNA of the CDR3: TGTGCCAGCAGCCAAGATGGGGCAGGGGTTACCGGGGAGCTGTTTTTT.

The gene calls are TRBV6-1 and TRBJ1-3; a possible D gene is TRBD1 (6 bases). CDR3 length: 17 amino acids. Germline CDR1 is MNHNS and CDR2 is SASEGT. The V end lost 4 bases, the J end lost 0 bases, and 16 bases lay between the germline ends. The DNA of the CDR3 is TGTGCCAGCAGTGGACCAGGGGACGGCAACTCTGGAAACACCATATATTTT. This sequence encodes CASSGPGDGNSGNTIYF.

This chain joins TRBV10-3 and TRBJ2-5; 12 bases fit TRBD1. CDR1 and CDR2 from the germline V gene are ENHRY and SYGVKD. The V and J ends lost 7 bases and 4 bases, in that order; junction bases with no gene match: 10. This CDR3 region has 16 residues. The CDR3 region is CAITGDRGLLGETQYF. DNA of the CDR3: TGTGCCATCACCGGGGACAGGGGGCTATTAGGAGAGACCCAGTACTTC.

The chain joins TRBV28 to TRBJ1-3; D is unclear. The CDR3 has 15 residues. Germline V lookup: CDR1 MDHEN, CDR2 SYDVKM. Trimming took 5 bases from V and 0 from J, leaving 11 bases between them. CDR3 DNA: TGTGCCAGCAGTACCCAGGCCCACTCTGGAAACACCATATATTTT. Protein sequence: CASSTQAHSGNTIYF.

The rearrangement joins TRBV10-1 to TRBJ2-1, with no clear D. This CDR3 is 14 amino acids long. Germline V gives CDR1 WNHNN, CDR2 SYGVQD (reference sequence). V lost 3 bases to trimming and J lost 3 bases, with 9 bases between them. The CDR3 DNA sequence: TGCGCCAGCAGTGAAGAGGCAGTCTACAATGAGCAGTTCTTC. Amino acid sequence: CASSEEAVYNEQFF.

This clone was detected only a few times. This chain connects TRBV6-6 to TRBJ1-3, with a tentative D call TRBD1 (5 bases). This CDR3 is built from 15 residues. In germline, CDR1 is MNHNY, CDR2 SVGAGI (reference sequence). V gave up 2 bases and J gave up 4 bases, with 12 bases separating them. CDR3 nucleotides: TGTGCCAGCAGTTACACCCCAGGGAAAGGAAACACCATATATTTT. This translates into CASSYTPGKGNTIYF.

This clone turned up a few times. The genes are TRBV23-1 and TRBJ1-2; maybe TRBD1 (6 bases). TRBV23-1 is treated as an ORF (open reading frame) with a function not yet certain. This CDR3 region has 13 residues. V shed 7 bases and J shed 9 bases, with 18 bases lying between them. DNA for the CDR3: TGCGCCAGCATCCAATTTTGGGGGCAGAGCTACACCTTC. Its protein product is CASIQFWGQSYTF.

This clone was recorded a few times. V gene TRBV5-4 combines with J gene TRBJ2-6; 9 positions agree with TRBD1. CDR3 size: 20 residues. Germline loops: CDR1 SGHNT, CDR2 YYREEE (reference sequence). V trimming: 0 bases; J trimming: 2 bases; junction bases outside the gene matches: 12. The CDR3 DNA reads TGTGCCAGCAGCTTGGTGGGGGACAGGGCCCCCCGGGCTGGGGCCAACGTCCTGACTTTC. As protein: CASSLVGDRAPRAGANVLTF.

This CDR3 is CATGELFF. CDR3 DNA: TGTGCCACCGGGGAACTGTTTTTT. The genes are TRBV6-1 and TRBJ1-4; D remains unclear. Trimming left V 10 bases short and J 12 bases short, with 6 bases between. The CDR3 contains 8 residues. In germline, CDR1 is MNHNS, CDR2 SASEGT.

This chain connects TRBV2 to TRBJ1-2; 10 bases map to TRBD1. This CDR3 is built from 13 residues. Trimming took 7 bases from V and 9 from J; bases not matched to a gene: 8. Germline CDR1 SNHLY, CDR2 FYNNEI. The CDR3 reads CASMSRDRGCYTF. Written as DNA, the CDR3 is TGTGCCAGCATGAGCCGGGACAGGGGATGCTACACCTTC.

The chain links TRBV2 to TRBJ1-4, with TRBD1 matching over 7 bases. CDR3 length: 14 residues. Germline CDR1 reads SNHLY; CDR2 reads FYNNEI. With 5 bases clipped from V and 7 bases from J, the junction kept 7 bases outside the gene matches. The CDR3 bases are TGTGCCAGCAGTAACAGGGGTGAGGGTGAAAAACTGTTTTTT. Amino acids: CASSNRGEGEKLFF.

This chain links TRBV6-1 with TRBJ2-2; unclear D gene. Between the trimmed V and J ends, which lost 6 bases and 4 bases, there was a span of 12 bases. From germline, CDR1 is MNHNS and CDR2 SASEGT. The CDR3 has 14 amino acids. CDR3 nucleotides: TGTGCCAGCAGCAGTCCCGTCTTCACCGGGGAGCTGTTTTTT. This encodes CASSSPVFTGELFF.

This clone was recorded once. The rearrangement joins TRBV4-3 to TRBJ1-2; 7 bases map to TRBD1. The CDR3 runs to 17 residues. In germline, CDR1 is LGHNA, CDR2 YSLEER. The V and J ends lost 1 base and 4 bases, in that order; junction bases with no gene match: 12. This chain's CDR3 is CASSQGKGGQKTYGYTF. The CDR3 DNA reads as TGCGCCAGCAGCCAAGGGAAGGGGGGACAGAAGACCTATGGCTACACCTTC.

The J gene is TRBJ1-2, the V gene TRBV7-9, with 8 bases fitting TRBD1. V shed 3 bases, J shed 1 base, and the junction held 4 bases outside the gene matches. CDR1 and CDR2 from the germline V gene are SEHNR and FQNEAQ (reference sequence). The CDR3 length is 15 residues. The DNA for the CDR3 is TGTGCCAGCAGCTTGACAGGGGCCCATAACTATGGCTACACCTTC. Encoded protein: CASSLTGAHNYGYTF.

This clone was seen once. CDR3 protein: CASSDNPLTGGPYDGYTF. The CDR3 DNA reads TGTGCCAGCAGCGATAACCCTCTGACAGGGGGCCCCTATGATGGCTACACCTTC. The V gene is TRBV11-2, the J gene TRBJ1-2; TRBD1 agrees at 10 bases. Trimming at V came to 5 bases and at J to 6 bases, leaving 18 bases not matched to a gene. The CDR3 runs 18 residues. Per the germline V gene, CDR1 is SGHAT and CDR2 is FQNNGV.

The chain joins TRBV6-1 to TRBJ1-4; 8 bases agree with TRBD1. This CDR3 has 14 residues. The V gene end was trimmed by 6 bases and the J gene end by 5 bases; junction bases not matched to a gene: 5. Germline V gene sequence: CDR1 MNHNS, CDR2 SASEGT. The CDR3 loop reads CASSPTGGNEKLFF. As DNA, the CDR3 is TGTGCCAGCAGCCCCACAGGGGGAAATGAAAAACTGTTTTTT.

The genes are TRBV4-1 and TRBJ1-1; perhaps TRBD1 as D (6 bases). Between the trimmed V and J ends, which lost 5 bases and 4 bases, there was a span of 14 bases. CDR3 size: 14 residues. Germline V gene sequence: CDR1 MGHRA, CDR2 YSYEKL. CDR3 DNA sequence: TGCGCCAGCAGCAGTACAAGGGGGGGCACTGAAGCTTTCTTT. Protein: CASSSTRGGTEAFF.

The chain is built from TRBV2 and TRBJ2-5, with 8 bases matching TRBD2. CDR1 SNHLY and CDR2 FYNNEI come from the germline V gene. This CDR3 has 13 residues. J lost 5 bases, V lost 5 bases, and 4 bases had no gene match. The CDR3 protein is CASSRGGRETQYF. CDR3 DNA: TGTGCCAGCAGTCGCGGGGGGAGGGAGACCCAGTACTTC.

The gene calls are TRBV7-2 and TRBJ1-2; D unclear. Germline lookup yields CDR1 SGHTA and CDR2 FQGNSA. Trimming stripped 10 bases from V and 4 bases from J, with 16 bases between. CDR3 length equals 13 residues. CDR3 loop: CAIRARFGYGYTF. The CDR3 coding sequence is TGTGCCATTAGAGCCAGGTTTGGCTATGGCTACACCTTC.

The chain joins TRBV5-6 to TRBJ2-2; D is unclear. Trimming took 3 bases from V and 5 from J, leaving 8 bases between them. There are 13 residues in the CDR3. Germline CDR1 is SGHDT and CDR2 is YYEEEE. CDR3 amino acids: CASSSHKTGELFF. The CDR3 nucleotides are TGTGCCAGCAGCTCCCACAAGACCGGGGAGCTGTTTTTT.

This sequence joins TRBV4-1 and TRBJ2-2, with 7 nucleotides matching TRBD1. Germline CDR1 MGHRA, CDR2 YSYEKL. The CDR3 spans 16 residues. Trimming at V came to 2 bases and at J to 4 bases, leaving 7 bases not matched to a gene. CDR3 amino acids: CASSQPLDRLTGELFF. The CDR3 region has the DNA TGCGCCAGCAGCCAACCCCTGGACAGGCTCACCGGGGAGCTGTTTTTT.

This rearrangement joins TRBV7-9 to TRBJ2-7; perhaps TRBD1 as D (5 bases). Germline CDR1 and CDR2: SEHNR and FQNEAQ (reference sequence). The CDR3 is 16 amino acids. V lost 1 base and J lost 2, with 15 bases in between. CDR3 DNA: TGTGCCAGCAGCTTAGGACAGCTTTTAACTACCTACGAGCAGTACTTC. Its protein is CASSLGQLLTTYEQYF.